The sequence of this T cell receptor (beta chain) was determined in a study of cytomegalovirus exposure and HLA in healthy donors. On this clone itself: Its antigen is unidentified.

There are 15 residues in the CDR3. The trim removed 5 bases at V and 3 bases at J, leaving 7 bases unmatched. Germline V CDR1 and CDR2: SGHTA, FQGTGA. PCR primers comprised 60 Vbeta and 13 Jbeta primers. Repertoires were generated with immunoSEQ multiplex PCR, while TCRdb's copy carries only in-frame clones and drops some. Here the sample spans roughly 180,000 clones, roughly 83% being singletons. All the people who gave samples were healthy bone marrow donors. Study-wide points: Rates of TCR association differed by HLA locus in a later analysis, with DRB1 highest and HLA-C lowest.

This sequence joins TRBV7-3 and TRBJ2-1; 7 bases agree with TRBD1. The sequence derives from a man aged 30 to 39 in good health and CMV-seronegative. The sequencing sample was made of PBMCs. The CDR3, as DNA: TGTGCCAGCAGCGCAGGGCAGGGGGTCTACAATGAGCAGTTCTTC. It is translated as CASSAGQGVYNEQFF.